What follows are 22 T cell receptor beta chains derived from one specimen sequenced in a study of response to subunit inactivated influenza vaccine. A single record per CDR3 protein comes from TCRdb applying MiXCR to the RT-PCR reads. The table has around 580,000 distinct CDR3 sequences, approximately 10% seen once. Sequenced here: PBMCs from blood, sampled on the day of vaccination. The receptors were sampled from a man aged 45 to 65 who received an inactivated influenza vaccine.

This chain connects TRBV27 to TRBJ2-1; the D gene is possibly TRBD2 (6 bases). CDR1 and CDR2 from the germline V gene are MNHEY and SMNVEV (reference sequence). Between the trimmed V and J ends, which lost 2 bases and 8 bases, there was a span of 13 bases. The CDR3 has 14 amino acids. CDR3 DNA: TGTGCCAGCAGTTTACTGGCAGGGAGGCATGAGCAGTTCTTC. This codes for CASSLLAGRHEQFF.

The chain couples TRBV7-2 to TRBJ2-3; D gene unclear. Germline CDR1 is SGHTA and CDR2 is FQGNSA. The CDR3 totals 13 residues. V gave up 1 base and J gave up 6 bases, with 8 bases separating them. The CDR3 bases are TGTGCCAGCAGCTTAGAACGGCTGGATACGCAGTATTTT. It translates to CASSLERLDTQYF.

The table lists this clonotype with many counts. The V gene is TRBV15, the J gene TRBJ1-3; D is perhaps TRBD1 (5 bases). The V gene's germline CDR1 is LNHNV and CDR2 YYDKDF (reference sequence). CDR3 length equals 15 residues. Trimming removed 3 bases from V and 1 base from J, with 10 bases in between. Written as DNA, the CDR3 is TGTGCCACCAGCAGTGGGGCAGCTTCTGGAAACACCATATATTTT. This encodes CATSSGAASGNTIYF.

The J gene is TRBJ2-2, the V gene TRBV5-4; D is undetermined. V was shortened by 0 bases and J by 3 bases, with 6 bases between the two germline ends. This CDR3 has 14 residues. The germline V gene has CDR1 SGHNT and CDR2 YYREEE (reference sequence). The CDR3 nucleotides read TGTGCCAGCAGCTTGGTCGTCGACACCGGGGAGCTGTTTTTT. Its protein product is CASSLVVDTGELFF.

The chain couples TRBV20-1 to TRBJ2-2; the D gene is possibly TRBD2 (7 bases). This CDR3 is built from 19 residues. CDR1 is DFQATT and CDR2 is SNEGSKA in the germline V gene (reference sequence). Trimming took 1 base from V and 0 from J, leaving 21 bases between them. CDR3 residues: CSARAGGEWGPTNTGELFF. The CDR3 region has the DNA TGCAGTGCTAGAGCGGGGGGCGAGTGGGGACCGACGAACACCGGGGAGCTGTTTTTT.

This clonotype occurred a few times. The rearrangement links TRBV5-1 to TRBJ2-1, with D tentatively TRBD2 (6 bases). Trimming cost V 1 base and J 13 bases, with 12 bases left between them. The CDR3 is 12 residues long. Germline V CDR1 and CDR2: SGHRS, YFSETQ. The CDR3 DNA reads as TGCGCCAGCAGCTTGCCCTCTAGCGATCAGTTCTTC. Protein sequence: CASSLPSSDQFF. Complete variable domain (other parts from reference TRBV5-1 and TRBJ2-1): KAGVTQTPRYLIKTRGQQVTLSCSPISGHRSVSWYQQTPGQGLQFLFEYFSETQRNKGNFPGRFSGRQFSNSRSEMNVSTLELGDSALYLCASSLPSSDQFFGPGTRLTVL.

The chain combines TRBV6-1 with TRBJ2-5, with D hard to call. CDR1 and CDR2 (germline): MNHNS, SASEGT. Trimming removed 6 bases at V and 5 bases at J, with 13 bases between. There are 13 residues in the CDR3. The CDR3: CASSHHGRETQYF. CDR3 coding DNA: TGTGCCAGCAGCCACCACGGGCGTGAGACCCAGTACTTC.

This clonotype was recorded at least ten times. V and J are TRBV4-3 and TRBJ2-7, with D maybe TRBD1 (5 bases). CDR1 and CDR2 from the germline V gene are LGHNA and YSLEER. V lost 0 bases and J lost 2, with 14 bases in between. The length of the CDR3 is 16 residues. The CDR3 sequence is CASSQDFGAFPYEQYF. The CDR3 DNA reads as TGCGCCAGCAGCCAAGATTTTGGGGCCTTTCCCTACGAGCAGTACTTC.

In nucleotides, the CDR3 is TGTGCCAGCAGCCAACAGGGGTCGAACACTGAAGCTTTCTTT. The encoded protein is CASSQQGSNTEAFF. The V and J genes are TRBV6-1 and TRBJ1-1, with 7 nucleotides matching TRBD1. V was pared by 6 bases and J by 1 base, with 5 bases of the junction left unmatched. CDR1 and CDR2 from the germline V gene are MNHNS and SASEGT. This CDR3 spans 14 amino acids.

The chain employs TRBV19 and TRBJ2-7; D uncertain. Germline loops: CDR1 LNHDA, CDR2 SQIVND (reference sequence). This CDR3 contains 16 residues. Trimming took 8 bases from V and 1 from J, leaving 21 bases between them. This CDR3 reads CASAPLLTDHSYEQYF. The CDR3 coding sequence is TGTGCCAGTGCCCCTCTCCTAACGGATCATTCCTACGAGCAGTACTTC.

The chain couples TRBV11-3 to TRBJ2-2, with TRBD1 as a possible D gene (6 bases). With 5 bases removed from V and 2 bases from J, the gap between germline ends came to 9 bases. Germline CDR1 SGHNT, CDR2 YENEEA. CDR3 length equals 14 residues. The CDR3 DNA sequence: TGTGCCAGCAGCAAAGGGGGTAACACCGGGGAGCTGTTTTTT. Amino acids: CASSKGGNTGELFF.

This clonotype was seen a few times. This chain uses TRBV29-1 with TRBJ1-4; perhaps TRBD1 as D (5 bases). Looked up from germline, CDR1 is SQVTM and CDR2 is ANQGSEA. The CDR3 is made up of 10 amino acids. V shed 7 bases and J shed 6 bases, with 6 bases lying between them. This chain's CDR3 is CSARDEKLFF. DNA of the CDR3: TGCAGCGCCAGGGATGAAAAACTGTTTTTT.

There are a few counts of this clonotype. The chain joins TRBV6-2 or TRBV6-3 to TRBJ2-1; 7 nucleotides line up with TRBD2. This CDR3 is built from 14 residues. CDR1 is MNHEY, CDR2 SVGEGT, per germline. V gave up 4 bases and J gave up 4 bases; unmatched junction bases: 4. For the CDR3, the DNA is TGTGCCAGCAGTTCGGCGGGGGATTACAATGAGCAGTTCTTC. Protein product: CASSSAGDYNEQFF.

The V and J genes are TRBV2 and TRBJ1-5, with D uncertain. V lost 4 bases and J lost 12, with 13 bases in between. Germline V gene data show CDR1 as SNHLY and CDR2 as FYNNEI. This CDR3 spans 12 amino acids. The DNA of the CDR3 is TGTGCCAGCAGTGGTTCGCGGTCAGACCAGCATTTT. Protein product: CASSGSRSDQHF. The whole variable domain, filled in from reference TRBV2 and TRBJ1-5, reads EPEVTQTPSHQVTQMGQEVILRCVPISNHLYFYWYRQILGQKVEFLVSFYNNEISEKSEIFDDQFSVERPDGSNFTLKIRSTKLEDSAMYFCASSGSRSDQHFGDGTRLSIL.

This clonotype has just a few counts. This chain uses TRBV4-2 with TRBJ1-1, with D possibly TRBD1 on 5 matching bases. Per the germline V gene, CDR1 is LGHNA and CDR2 is YNFKEQ. V shed 0 bases and J shed 8 bases, with 13 bases lying between them. The CDR3 is 14 amino acids. The CDR3 reads CASSQDNGDGEAFF. The DNA of the CDR3 is TGTGCCAGCAGCCAAGATAATGGGGACGGAGAAGCTTTCTTT.

This clonotype was observed a few times. This rearrangement joins TRBV20-1 to TRBJ2-7; 10 nucleotides match TRBD2. There are 18 residues in the CDR3. CDR1 and CDR2 (germline): DFQATT, SNEGSKA (reference sequence). The ends lost 3 bases at V and 1 base at J; junction bases unmatched: 15. The CDR3, as DNA: TGCAGTGCTAGGAGACTAGCGGGTCAACAACCGTCGTCCTACGAGCAGTACTTC. Translation gives CSARRLAGQQPSSYEQYF.

This clonotype occurred many times. The J gene is TRBJ2-2, the V gene TRBV4-3; unclear D gene. The CDR3 spans 14 residues. Per the germline V gene, CDR1 is LGHNA and CDR2 is YSLEER. V gave up 0 bases and J gave up 2 bases, with 4 bases separating them. CDR3 bases: TGCGCCAGCAGCCAAGATCTCAACACCGGGGAGCTGTTTTTT. Protein product: CASSQDLNTGELFF.

This clonotype turned up a few times. The rearrangement links TRBV20-1 to TRBJ1-2; D call uncertain. The CDR3 sequence is 11 residues long. Germline CDR1 and CDR2: DFQATT and SNEGSKA (reference sequence). V lost 3 bases and J 6 bases, leaving 8 bases between the germline ends. CDR3 amino acids: CSASSVDGYTF. CDR3 coding DNA: TGCAGTGCTAGTTCAGTCGATGGCTACACCTTC.

V gene TRBV20-1 combines with J gene TRBJ2-1, with TRBD2 identical over 12 bases. Germline CDR1 reads DFQATT; CDR2 reads SNEGSKA (reference sequence). V shed 3 bases and J 9 bases; nucleotides not matched to a gene: 9. This CDR3 has 15 residues. The CDR3 region is CSARRLAGGRVEQFF. In DNA, the CDR3 is TGCAGTGCTAGGAGGCTAGCGGGAGGGCGTGTTGAGCAGTTCTTC.

The sample holds a few counts of this clonotype. V is TRBV12-3 or TRBV12-4 and J is TRBJ1-4; D possibly corresponds to TRBD1 (6 bases). This CDR3 is built from 15 residues. Trimming cost V 6 bases and J 2 bases, with 13 bases left between them. CDR3: CASRRGGSTNEKLFF. CDR3 nucleotide sequence: TGTGCCAGCAGGCGGGGGGGCAGCACTAATGAAAAACTGTTTTTT.

The chain joins TRBV5-1 to TRBJ2-3, with D hard to call. CDR1 and CDR2 from the germline V gene are SGHRS and YFSETQ. The V end was cut by 3 bases, the J end by 8 bases, with 16 bases between. The CDR3 extends over 14 amino acids. As DNA, the CDR3 is TGCGCCAGCAGCTCGGGCCGTAGTTCGCCTACGCAGTATTTT. It is translated as CASSSGRSSPTQYF.

This clonotype appeared many times. The genes are TRBV20-1 and TRBJ2-1; TRBD1 matches 10 bases. Germline lookup yields CDR1 DFQATT and CDR2 SNEGSKA (reference sequence). CDR3 length equals 14 residues. V shed 5 bases, J shed 4 bases, and the junction held 5 bases outside the gene matches. This CDR3 reads CSAPPGQGYNEQFF. CDR3 DNA: TGCAGTGCTCCGCCGGGACAGGGGTACAATGAGCAGTTCTTC.